This TCR beta chain was documented in a study of cytomegalovirus exposure and HLA in healthy donors. Regarding this clone: Its target is not known. The DNA is left out, because the CDR3 cannot be placed on it with certainty; the CDR3 is given as TCRdb lists it.

The PCR was carried out with 60 Vbeta primers and 13 Jbeta primers. The data were produced by immunoSEQ multiplex PCR, yet TCRdb's version contains in-frame clones alone and is incomplete. This table holds roughly 100,000 clones, over 60% found once. Study-level points and caveats: HLA alleles showed associations with some 17,000 TCR beta sequences in a later analysis, at a 0.05 false discovery rate.

Germline CDR1 and CDR2: SQVTM and ANQGSEA. The CDR3 has 12 amino acids, counting both end residues. The sequence was collected from a boy between 5 and 17 years old in good health and CMV-seropositive. The specimen was PBMCs. V usage is TRBV29-1 and J usage is TRBJ1-5. The CDR3 is CSVGEGTQPQNF.